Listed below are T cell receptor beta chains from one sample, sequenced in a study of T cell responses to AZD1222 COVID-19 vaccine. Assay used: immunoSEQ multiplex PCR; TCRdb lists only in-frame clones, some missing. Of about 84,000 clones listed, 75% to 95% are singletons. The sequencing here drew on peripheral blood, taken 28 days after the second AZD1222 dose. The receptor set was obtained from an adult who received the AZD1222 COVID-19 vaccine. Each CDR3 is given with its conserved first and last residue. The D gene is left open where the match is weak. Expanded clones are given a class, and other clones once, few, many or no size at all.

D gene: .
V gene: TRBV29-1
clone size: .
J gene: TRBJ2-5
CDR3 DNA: TGCAGCGTAGCGGATCAAAGAGAGACCCAGTACTTC
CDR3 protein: CSVADQRETQYF

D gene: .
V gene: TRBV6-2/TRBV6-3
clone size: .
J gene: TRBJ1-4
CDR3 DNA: TGTGCCAGCAGTTACTCGGCCGAAAAACTGTTTTTT
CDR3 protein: CASSYSAEKLFF

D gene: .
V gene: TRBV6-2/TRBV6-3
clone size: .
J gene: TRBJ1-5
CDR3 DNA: TGTGCCAGCAGTTACCACGCTCCGTTGCATCAGCCCCAGCATTTT
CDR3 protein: CASSYHAPLHQPQHF

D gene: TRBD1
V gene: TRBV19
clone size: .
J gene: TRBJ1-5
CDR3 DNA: TGTGCCAGTAGTATAGATCGGCTCCGTGACAGGGTCTATCAGCCCCAGCATTTT
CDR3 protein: CASSIDRLRDRVYQPQHF

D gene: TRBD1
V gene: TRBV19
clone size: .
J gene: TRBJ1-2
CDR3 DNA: TGTGCCAGTACCCCGACAGGGAATCGGGCTAACTATGGCTACACCTTC
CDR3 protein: CASTPTGNRANYGYTF

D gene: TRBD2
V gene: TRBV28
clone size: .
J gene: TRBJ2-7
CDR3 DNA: TGTGCCAGCAGCCTTGGGACTAGCGGGACGCGCGAACAGTACTTC
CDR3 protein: CASSLGTSGTREQYF

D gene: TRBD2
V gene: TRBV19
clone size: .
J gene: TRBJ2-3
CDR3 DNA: TGTGCCAGTAGCAGCGGGGGCCTCACAGATACGCAGTATTTT
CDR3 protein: CASSSGGLTDTQYF

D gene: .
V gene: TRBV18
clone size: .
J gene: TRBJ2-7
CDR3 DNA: TGTGCCAGCTCACCTCCACAAAGAAGGAGAGAGCAGTACTTC
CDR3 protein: CASSPPQRRREQYF

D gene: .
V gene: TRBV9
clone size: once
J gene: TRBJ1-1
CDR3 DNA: TGTGCCAGCAGCGTCTCCGGAATGAACACTGAAGCTTTCTTT
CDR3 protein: CASSVSGMNTEAFF

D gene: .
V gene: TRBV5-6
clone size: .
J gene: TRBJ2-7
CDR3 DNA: TGTGCCAGCAGCTTGGTGGGCAGGGTCAACTCCTACGAGCAGTACTTC
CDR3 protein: CASSLVGRVNSYEQYF

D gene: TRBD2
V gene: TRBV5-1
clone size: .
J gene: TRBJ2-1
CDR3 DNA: TGCGCCAGCAGCTTGGCCGGACTAGCGGGAACCAATGAGCAGTTCTTC
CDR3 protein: CASSLAGLAGTNEQFF

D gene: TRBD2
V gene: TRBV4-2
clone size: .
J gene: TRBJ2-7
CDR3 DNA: TGTGCCAGCAGCCAGCCTAGCGGGAGCTACGAGCAGTACTTC
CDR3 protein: CASSQPSGSYEQYF

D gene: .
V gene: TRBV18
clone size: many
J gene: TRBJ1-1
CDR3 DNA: TGTGCCAGCTCACCACTCGCGAACACTGAAGCTTTCTTT
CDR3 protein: CASSPLANTEAFF

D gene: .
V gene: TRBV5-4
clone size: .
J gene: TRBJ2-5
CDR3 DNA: TGTGCCAGCAGCTTACGGTCCGAAGAGACCCAGTACTTC
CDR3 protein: CASSLRSEETQYF